This T cell receptor (beta chain) comes out of a study of cytomegalovirus exposure and HLA in healthy donors. As for the study in general: Drawn from HLA-typed donors, 80 million to 100 million unique TCRs were held in an early data release.

The PCR was carried out with 60 Vbeta primers and 13 Jbeta primers. Using immunoSEQ multiplex PCR, the repertoire was profiled, and TCRdb retains in-frame clones only, with some absent. The data contain 130,000 to 150,000 clones, over 70% of them singletons. The V segment lost 5 bases and the J segment 6 bases; nucleotides outside the gene matches: 5. Germline V gives CDR1 SEHNR, CDR2 FQNEAQ (reference sequence). The CDR3 extends over 15 amino acids. The V call is TRBV7-9, the J call TRBJ2-1; TRBD2 matches 12 bases. Sequenced sample: PBMCs. The receptor was isolated from a middle-aged man in good health and CMV-seronegative. The DNA of the CDR3 is TGTGCCAGCAGCCAAACTAGCGGGGGGTCCAATGAGCAGTTCTTC. It is translated as CASSQTSGGSNEQFF. Together with reference TRBV7-9 and TRBJ2-1, the CDR3 gives the full variable domain: DTGVSQNPRHKITKRGQNVTFRCDPISEHNRLYWYRQTLGQGPEFLTYFQNEAQLEKSRLLSDRFSAERPKGSFSTLEIQRTEQGDSAMYLCASSQTSGGSNEQFFGPGTRLTVL.